This T cell receptor (beta chain) was obtained from a study of blood T cell repertoires in COVID-19. As for the study in general: The samples span acute and convalescent COVID-19 from the United States, Italy and Spain. T cells, B-cell-depleted T cells, or PBMCs supplied cDNA or gDNA.

In the source study's methods: By means of reference gene primer amplification, nucleated cell counts were estimated. Assay: immunoSEQ multiplex PCR; the TCRdb copy retains only in-frame clones and omits some. V and J calls and clone size are given by that table; D and trimming were obtained from the DNA. The sample has approximately 120,000 clones, less than 90% seen once. The CDR3 runs 15 residues. Germline values: CDR1 SGHVS, CDR2 FQNEAQ. Trimming took 3 bases from V and 7 from J, leaving 13 bases between them. Sequenced input: peripheral blood. The TCR originated in a man older than 75 with active or convalescent COVID-19. The J gene is TRBJ1-6, the V gene TRBV7-8; the D gene is possibly TRBD1 (6 bases). The CDR3 reads CASSLAGAKNSPLHF. In DNA, the CDR3 is TGTGCCAGCAGCTTGGCAGGGGCCAAAAATTCACCCCTCCACTTT.